This T cell receptor (beta chain) appears in the sequencing data of a study of blood T cell repertoires in COVID-19 (dated by TCRdb to 2019 to 2021). For context, the study as a whole: Samples covering the acute and convalescent phases of COVID-19 were provided by collaborators in the United States, Italy and Spain. Subjects who had been exposed to COVID-19, were actively infected with it, or had recovered from it provided the deeply sampled blood TCRbeta repertoires that made up the dataset. Nearly every sample came with metadata listing a de-identified subject ID, COVID-19 status, age in years and sex. The prospective study material was composed of cDNA or gDNA derived from T cells, B-cell-depleted T cells, or PBMCs. The repertoires were released in a freely available public database intended as a resource for research on the immune response to SARS-CoV-2. Where available, HLA class I and class II types were taken from metadata supplied by the sample provider and were not determined by assay-based typing. The samples were drawn from the first 160 participants of the ongoing ImmuneRACE study and from some 1,300 subjects provided by 6 global collaborators.

Beyond this particular receptor, the publication reports: Clinical and demographic metadata were provided uncurated, with the amount varying by source and participant.

In the prospective study, participants were roughly 18 to 89 years old, resided in 24 geographic areas of the United States, and were enrolled through a virtual design. In the prospective study, participants were assigned to cohorts based on the clinical history participants reported in a screening survey and a study questionnaire. Mobile phlebotomists in the prospective study collected whole blood, serum and a nasopharyngeal or oropharyngeal swab from every participant. Additional blood draws and questionnaires over an approximately 2-month period could optionally be provided by prospective study participants. Before DNA extraction, blood samples from the prospective study were shipped at room temperature or frozen. As to this clone: There is no known antigen for this receptor. Nothing much larger sits one base from this clone, and base qualities are not available.

The germline V gene encodes CDR1 MNHEY and CDR2 SVGAGI. Deletion took 6 bases off V and 0 bases off J, with a span of 10 bases between the germline ends. The CDR3 starts with the cysteine, ends with the phenylalanine, and has 14 residues. The DNA shown is the 42-base CDR3, in frame from base 1. TCRbeta CDR3 regions were amplified from genomic DNA using the immunoSEQ Assay, a bias-controlled multiplex PCR. In the paper's pipeline: The number of nucleated cells in each sample was estimated by amplification of reference gene primers within the assay. To quantify the absolute abundance of each unique TCRbeta CDR3 rearrangement, sequence reads were collapsed and filtered. Productive Simpson clonality was computed per sample as the square root of Simpson's diversity index over productive rearrangements. TCRdb took this table from immuneACCESS and kept in-frame rearrangements with V and J called. Such tables lack part of the clones; where checked against another copy, unresolved V genes explain under half of the gap, and the rest is unexplained. That table gives V, J and clone size, and the DNA gave D and trimming. The sample table records hundreds of thousands of clones; roughly 86% of these occur just once. Approximately 2% of the sample is in the top ten clones.

The sequencing sample was made of PBMCs or T cells enriched from blood (not recorded which). The clonotype was recovered from a woman aged 40-49 years with acute COVID-19. The chain is encoded by TRBV6-5 joined to TRBJ2-3; 6 matching bases give a weak D call of TRBD1. The sequenced DNA: TGTGCCAGCAGCCTAGGGGGAAGCACAGATACGCAGTATTTT. It is translated as CASSLGGSTDTQYF.